The next 2 T cell receptor beta chains were all read from a single sample in a study of blood T cell repertoires in COVID-19. Profiled with immunoSEQ multiplex PCR; TCRdb holds only in-frame clones, not every one. Of a few hundred thousand clones in the sample, roughly 89% were seen once. The sequencing input was peripheral blood. All receptors derive from a woman aged 25 to 39 with COVID-19, enrolled during active disease.

The chain recombines TRBV5-6 with TRBJ1-1; weak D call: TRBD1 (5 bases). Trimming shortened V by 2 bases and J by 7 bases, and 21 bases separated the two germline ends. This CDR3 is built from 16 residues. Germline loops: CDR1 SGHDT, CDR2 YYEEEE. The CDR3 nucleotides are TGTGCCAGCAGCTTTGGCGGACTATTAAAGGGGATTGAAGCTTTCTTT. Protein product: CASSFGGLLKGIEAFF. Together with reference TRBV5-6 and TRBJ1-1, the CDR3 gives the full variable domain: DAGVTQSPTHLIKTRGQQVTLRCSPKSGHDTVSWYQQALGQGPQFIFQYYEEEERQRGNFPDRFSGHQFPNYSSELNVNALLLGDSALYLCASSFGGLLKGIEAFFGQGTRLTVV.

The chain recombines TRBV6-5 with TRBJ2-1; possible D gene TRBD1, 5 bases. The V end lost 9 bases, the J end lost 3 bases, and 12 bases lay between the germline ends. From germline, CDR1 is MNHEY and CDR2 SVGAGI. CDR3 size: 13 residues. In DNA, the CDR3 is TGTGCCAGTTCAAGGACAAGCTACAATGAGCAGTTCTTC. Its translation is CASSRTSYNEQFF.